The 7 T cell receptor beta chains given below trace back to one sample, sequenced in a study of cytomegalovirus exposure and HLA in healthy donors. The PCR employed 60 Vbeta primers together with 13 Jbeta primers. TCRdb's copy holds only in-frame clones and misses some; the assay was immunoSEQ multiplex PCR. This table has 150,000 or so clones, approximately 80% appearing once. Material: PBMCs. The receptors originated from a man in his fifties in good health and CMV-seronegative.

This clone was recorded once. The genes are TRBV25-1 and TRBJ2-1; 11 bases line up with TRBD1. The germline gives CDR1 MGHDK, CDR2 SYGVNS. CDR3 size: 13 residues. Trimming took 10 bases from V and 5 from J; bases not matched to a gene: 4. The CDR3 protein is CATGQGAHNEQFF. The CDR3 DNA sequence: TGTGCCACCGGACAGGGGGCTCACAATGAGCAGTTCTTC.

The chain links TRBV2 to TRBJ1-2; perhaps TRBD1 as D (5 bases). The germline V gene encodes CDR1 SNHLY and CDR2 FYNNEI. There are 14 residues in the CDR3. Trimming took 7 bases from V and 3 from J, leaving 15 bases between them. CDR3 coding DNA: TGTGCCAGCATATTGTCAGGAGGGGACTATGGCTACACCTTC. Amino acids: CASILSGGDYGYTF.

The gene calls are TRBV15 and TRBJ1-1; TRBD1 matches at 8 bases. With V trimmed by 5 bases and J by 2 bases, 4 bases remained unmatched. This CDR3 contains 14 residues. Germline assignment: CDR1 LNHNV and CDR2 YYDKDF (reference sequence). CDR3 in amino acids: CATSDDRGNTEAFF. Here the CDR3 DNA reads TGTGCCACCAGCGACGACAGGGGTAACACTGAAGCTTTCTTT.

The chain employs TRBV7-2 and TRBJ2-7; 12 bases line up with TRBD1. The J segment lost 7 bases and the V segment lost 4 bases, leaving 14 bases of the junction unmatched. The CDR3 has 17 residues. Germline V lookup: CDR1 SGHTA, CDR2 FQGNSA. In DNA form, the CDR3 reads TGTGCCAGCAGCTCTGATGGACCGGGACAGGGGGCGCAGGAGCAGTACTTC. It is translated as CASSSDGPGQGAQEQYF.

In this sample, this clone turned up once. The chain combines TRBV7-9 with TRBJ2-7, with a weak D call TRBD1 (6 bases). Trimming pared 3 bases from V and 9 bases from J, leaving 9 bases between. The CDR3 has 11 residues. Germline V gives CDR1 SEHNR, CDR2 FQNEAQ (reference sequence). The CDR3 bases are TGTGCCAGCAGCTTCCAGGACAGGCAGTACTTC. It encodes CASSFQDRQYF.

Details on this clone: Different DNA sequences within this sample yield the same CDR3. The genes are TRBV5-6 and TRBJ1-5; D is perhaps TRBD1 (5 bases). The CDR3 spans 15 residues. Per the germline V gene, CDR1 is SGHDT and CDR2 is YYEEEE. Trimming cost V 4 bases and J 0 bases, with 11 bases left between them. The CDR3: CASSLRGYSNQPQHF. The CDR3 coding sequence is TGTGCCAGCAGCCTACGGGGGTATAGCAATCAGCCCCAGCATTTT.

V usage is TRBV5-1 and J usage is TRBJ1-5; a possible D gene is TRBD1 (6 bases). Germline loops: CDR1 SGHRS, CDR2 YFSETQ. CDR3 length equals 17 residues. V was clipped by 4 bases and J by 4 bases, with 21 bases between them. This chain's CDR3 is CASSLGGGRASNQPQHF. In DNA form, the CDR3 reads TGCGCCAGCAGCCTTGGGGGCGGCAGGGCGTCTAATCAGCCCCAGCATTTT.